Following are 6 T cell receptor beta chains from one sample sequenced in a study of graft-versus-host responses after intestinal transplantation. Profiled with immunoSEQ multiplex PCR; TCRdb holds only in-frame clones, not every one. The sample includes 12,000 to 15,000 clones, around 33% of them seen just once. Plating combined approximately 200,000 CFSE-labeled responder cells with approximately 200,000 irradiated, violet-dye-labeled stimulator cells. The source material was alloreactive CD8+ T cells from a mixed lymphocyte reaction culture, sampled before intestinal transplant. This sample's subset: CFSE-low proliferating T cells sorted from approximately 6-day pre-transplant mixed lymphocyte reaction (GvH or HvG direction). These receptor sequences come from a human patient who received an intestinal transplant.

This clone is medium-sized (0.01 to 0.1%). This sequence joins TRBV29-1 and TRBJ1-3; tentative D call: TRBD1 (6 bases). CDR1 is SQVTM and CDR2 is ANQGSEA in the germline V gene. The CDR3 sequence is 15 residues long. Trimming removed 4 bases from V and 0 bases from J, with 13 bases in between. The CDR3: CSVAQGRDSGNTIYF. The DNA of the CDR3 is TGCAGCGTTGCCCAGGGGCGCGACTCTGGAAACACCATATATTTT.

In this sample, this clone turned up a few times. The chain is built from TRBV7-8 and TRBJ2-7; D is unclear. The germline V and J ends were trimmed by 2 bases and 0 bases, with 14 bases remaining between them. CDR1 is SGHVS and CDR2 is FQNEAQ in the germline V gene. This CDR3 comprises 16 residues. CDR3 region: CASSLRPEQNSYEQYF. CDR3 coding DNA: TGTGCCAGCAGCTTACGACCCGAACAGAACTCCTACGAGCAGTACTTC.

V is TRBV4-3 and J is TRBJ1-2; 9 bases fit TRBD1. With V trimmed by 0 bases and J by 4 bases, 3 bases remained unmatched. CDR3 length: 15 residues. Germline CDR1 and CDR2: LGHNA and YSLEER. In nucleotides, the CDR3 is TGCGCCAGCAGCCAAGATAGGACAGGGGCCTATGGCTACACCTTC. It yields the protein CASSQDRTGAYGYTF.

This clone was counted a few times. The chain has TRBV30 and TRBJ2-1, with 11 bases matching TRBD1. CDR1 GTSNPN and CDR2 SVGIG come from the germline V gene (reference sequence). V gave up 5 bases and J gave up 8 bases; unmatched junction bases: 8. The CDR3 spans 14 residues. The CDR3 is CAWGAGTGGDEQFF. As DNA, the CDR3 is TGTGCCTGGGGGGCCGGGACAGGGGGGGATGAGCAGTTCTTC. Using reference TRBV30 and TRBJ2-1 for the parts outside the CDR3, the full variable domain is SQTIHQWPATLVQPVGSPLSLECTVEGTSNPNLYWYRQAAGRGLQLLFYSVGIGQISSEVPQNLSASRPQDRQFILSSKKLLLSDSGFYLCAWGAGTGGDEQFFGPGTRLTVL.

This clone has a handful of counts. V gene TRBV30 combines with J gene TRBJ1-2; possibly TRBD1 for D (5 bases). V gave up 0 bases and J gave up 4 bases, with 9 bases separating them. Germline-derived CDR1 and CDR2 are GTSNPN and SVGIG (reference sequence). This CDR3 spans 13 amino acids. The CDR3 loop is CAWSVGVPYGYTF. CDR3 nucleotide sequence: TGTGCCTGGAGTGTAGGGGTTCCCTATGGCTACACCTTC.

This clone was seen a few times. The rearrangement links TRBV4-3 to TRBJ2-3; 10 nucleotides align to TRBD2. CDR3 length: 17 amino acids. Germline V gene lookup returns CDR1 LGHNA and CDR2 YSLEER. V lost 0 bases and J lost 1; bases outside the gene matches: 4. CDR3: CASSQDALAGGTDTQYF. The CDR3 DNA sequence: TGCGCCAGCAGCCAAGATGCCCTAGCGGGGGGCACAGATACGCAGTATTTT.